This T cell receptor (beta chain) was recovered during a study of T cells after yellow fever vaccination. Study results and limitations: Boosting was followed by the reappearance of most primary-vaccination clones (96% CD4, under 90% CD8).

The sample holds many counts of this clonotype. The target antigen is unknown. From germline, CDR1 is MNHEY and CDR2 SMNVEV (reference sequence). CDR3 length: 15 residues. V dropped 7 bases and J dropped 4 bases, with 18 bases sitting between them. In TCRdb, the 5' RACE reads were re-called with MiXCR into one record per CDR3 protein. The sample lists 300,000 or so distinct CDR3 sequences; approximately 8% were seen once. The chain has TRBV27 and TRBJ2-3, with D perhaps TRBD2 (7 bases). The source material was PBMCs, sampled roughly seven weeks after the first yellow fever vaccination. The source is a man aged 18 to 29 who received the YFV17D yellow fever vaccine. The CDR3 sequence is CASNSVPGGPDTQYF. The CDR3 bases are TGTGCCAGCAACTCTGTCCCGGGGGGCCCAGATACGCAGTATTTT.